One sample yielded the 26 T cell receptor beta chains listed below, sequenced in a study of blood T cells in healthy people across ages. Primers used in a second PCR of about 6 to 11 cycles were a sample-barcoded 5' primer and a J-beta primer mix. One entry per CDR3 protein results from TCRdb running MiXCR on the 5' RACE reads. The sample has roughly 1.9 million distinct CDR3 sequences, about two fifths seen once; the top ten hold more than 20%. Sequencing input: blood. These TCRs come from a human donor in good health.

This chain links TRBV2 with TRBJ1-2; D remains ambiguous. Trimming left V 4 bases short and J 6 bases short, with 6 bases between. Looked up from germline, CDR1 is SNHLY and CDR2 is FYNNEI. This CDR3 spans 11 amino acids. CDR3 sequence (DNA): TGTGCCAGCAGTGGGACTAATGGCTACACCTTC. It encodes CASSGTNGYTF.

The chain recombines TRBV4-2 with TRBJ2-5, with D possibly matching TRBD1 (6 bases). The germline CDR1 and CDR2 sequences are LGHNA and YNFKEQ. The CDR3 runs 15 residues. Trimming left V 0 bases short and J 2 bases short, with 10 bases between. CDR3 bases: TGTGCCAGCAGCCAAGAGGGGGCTAAACAAGAGACCCAGTACTTC. This encodes CASSQEGAKQETQYF.

CDR3 sequence (DNA): TGTGCCAGCTCCCCCCTTGCGGCAATGGACAGGAACTACAATGAGCAGTTCTTC. This translates into CASSPLAAMDRNYNEQFF. The chain uses TRBV12-3 or TRBV12-4 and TRBJ2-1, with 7 bases identical to TRBD1. The CDR3 sequence is 18 residues long. J was trimmed by 3 bases and V by 8 bases; bases with no gene match: 19.

The gene calls are TRBV9 and TRBJ1-1; perhaps TRBD1 as D (5 bases). CDR3 size: 14 residues. Trimming stripped 3 bases from V and 5 bases from J, with 14 bases between. The germline V gene has CDR1 SGDLS and CDR2 YYNGEE. CDR3 DNA sequence: TGTGCCAGCAGCGCGGGGGGGGAGTGGACTGAAGCTTTCTTT. This gives the protein CASSAGGEWTEAFF.

J is TRBJ2-5 and V is TRBV11-2; perhaps TRBD2 as D (6 bases). There are 15 residues in the CDR3. CDR1 SGHAT and CDR2 FQNNGV come from the germline V gene. Trimming left V 3 bases short and J 4 bases short, with 15 bases between. The DNA of the CDR3 is TGTGCCAGCAGCTTCTCCCCAGCGGGTTCAGAGACCCAGTACTTC. Translation: CASSFSPAGSETQYF.

Many counts were recorded for this clonotype. The genes are TRBV15 and TRBJ2-4; D call uncertain. The germline gives CDR1 LNHNV, CDR2 YYDKDF (reference sequence). This CDR3 has 14 residues. The V end lost 0 bases, the J end lost 8 bases, and 11 bases lay between the germline ends. The CDR3 is CATSRDEVPDIQYF. CDR3 DNA sequence: TGTGCCACCAGCAGAGATGAGGTTCCAGACATTCAGTACTTC.

The rearrangement links TRBV20-1 to TRBJ2-1, with TRBD2 matching 9 bases. The trim removed 0 bases at V and 8 bases at J, leaving 11 bases unmatched. The CDR3 consists of 16 residues. Germline V gene data show CDR1 as DFQATT and CDR2 as SNEGSKA (reference sequence). CDR3 in DNA: TGCAGTGCTAGAGATTTGGCGGGGGGGCCAGGAGATGAGCAGTTCTTC. Amino acid sequence: CSARDLAGGPGDEQFF.

This clonotype has only a few counts. The chain is built from TRBV5-5 and TRBJ2-3, with 7 bases lining up with TRBD1. In germline, CDR1 is SGHKS, CDR2 YYEKEE (reference sequence). The CDR3 totals 15 residues. V shed 4 bases and J 4 bases; nucleotides not matched to a gene: 9. CDR3 sequence: CASSGQGGRADTQYF. The CDR3 DNA is TGTGCCAGCAGCGGCCAAGGGGGCAGAGCAGATACGCAGTATTTT.

The chain has TRBV20-1 and TRBJ2-1; D gene ambiguous. V gave up 6 bases and J gave up 1 base, with 19 bases separating them. Germline-derived CDR1 and CDR2 are DFQATT and SNEGSKA (reference sequence). This CDR3 spans 16 amino acids. DNA for the CDR3: TGCAGTGCCAGCTTCCTGGGCGGTGCTTCCTACAATGAGCAGTTCTTC. The encoded protein is CSASFLGGASYNEQFF.

This chain links TRBV20-1 with TRBJ1-4, with D tentatively TRBD1 (6 bases). CDR1 is DFQATT and CDR2 is SNEGSKA in the germline V gene (reference sequence). This CDR3 has 22 amino acids. With 2 bases removed from V and 0 bases from J, the gap between germline ends came to 31 bases. As DNA, the CDR3 is TGCAGTGCTAGATACAGGGTTTCATTGTACGGGGAATTGAGGCCAACTAATGAAAAACTGTTTTTT. This encodes CSARYRVSLYGELRPTNEKLFF.

V and J are TRBV20-1 and TRBJ2-7, with D tentatively TRBD2 (6 bases). This CDR3 spans 13 amino acids. CDR1 is DFQATT and CDR2 is SNEGSKA in the germline V gene (reference sequence). The CDR3 nucleotides read TGCAGCAGGGCGGGGTTCTCCTCCTACGAGCAGTACTTC. Amino acid sequence: CSRAGFSSYEQYF.

As for this clonotype: No conserved phenylalanine or tryptophan ends this CDR3, so it is likely a read error. This sequence joins TRBV7-9 and TRBJ2-5; either TRBD1 or TRBD2 may supply D (6 bases each). Germline CDR1 SEHNR, CDR2 FQNEAQ (reference sequence). Trimming pared 4 bases from V and 1 base from J, leaving 13 bases between. This CDR3 comprises 15 residues. The CDR3 DNA reads TGTGCCAGCAGCTACGGGGGCCACCCCCAAGAGACCCAGTACATC. Its protein product is CASSYGGHPQETQYI.

In regard to this clonotype: Sequence at one end of the junction differs from germline and may be a read error. The chain links TRBV20-1 to TRBJ2-3; a weak D match, TRBD2 (6 bases). The CDR3 runs 13 residues. Germline loops: CDR1 DFQATT, CDR2 SNEGSKA (reference sequence). The CDR3 DNA follows: TGCAGTGCCAGTGGGGGGAGCACAGATGCGCAGTATTTT. It specifies CSASGGSTDAQYF.

This clonotype has ten or more counts. The gene calls are TRBV18 and TRBJ2-7; D not certain. The CDR3 runs 14 residues. V was cut by 5 bases and J by 3 bases, with 14 bases left in between. Germline V CDR1 and CDR2: KGHSH, LQKENI. CDR3 nucleotide sequence: TGTGCCAGCTCATCCGGCGGCAGGAGCTACGAGCAGTACTTC. Translated, it gives CASSSGGRSYEQYF.

This clonotype was picked up a small number of times. This chain connects TRBV28 to TRBJ2-7; 8 bases match TRBD1. Per germline, CDR1 MDHEN and CDR2 SYDVKM. V dropped 5 bases and J dropped 6; count of bases not matched to a gene: 9. This CDR3 is 14 amino acids long. This CDR3 is CASSRTGGVGEQYF. The CDR3 DNA sequence: TGTGCCAGCAGTAGAACAGGGGGAGTAGGCGAGCAGTACTTC.

V and J are TRBV10-3 and TRBJ2-7; TRBD1 matches at 8 bases. The CDR3 contains 13 residues. Unmatched junction bases numbered 2, after V lost 6 bases and J lost 1 base. The germline CDR1 and CDR2 sequences are ENHRY and SYGVKD. The CDR3 reads CAIRGQESYEQYF. CDR3 DNA sequence: TGTGCCATCAGGGGACAGGAGTCCTACGAGCAGTACTTC.

The chain joins TRBV4-2 to TRBJ1-1; maybe TRBD1 (6 bases). The V gene lost 0 bases and the J gene lost 1 base, with 9 bases spanning the gap. There are 15 residues in the CDR3. Germline-derived CDR1 and CDR2 are LGHNA and YNFKEQ. The CDR3 DNA sequence: TGTGCCAGCAGCCAAGAAACAGGGTGGAACACTGAAGCTTTCTTT. It yields the protein CASSQETGWNTEAFF.

The chain carries TRBV7-9 and TRBJ2-5; D tentatively reads TRBD1 or TRBD2 (6 bases each). Trimming shortened V by 0 bases and J by 0 bases, and 11 bases separated the two germline ends. The CDR3 is 16 residues long. The germline gives CDR1 SEHNR, CDR2 FQNEAQ (reference sequence). The CDR3 DNA reads TGTGCCAGCAGCTTAGCGGGGGGCCGGTACCAAGAGACCCAGTACTTC. It translates to CASSLAGGRYQETQYF.

This clonotype has just a few counts. The junction departs from the called germline gene at one end, perhaps through a read error. The chain recombines TRBV12-3 or TRBV12-4 with TRBJ1-2, with unresolved D. The CDR3 is 13 amino acids. CDR3 DNA: TGTGCCAGCATCGTATATCTCAACTATGGCCACACCTTC. Its protein is CASIVYLNYGHTF.

This clonotype has only a few counts. This chain's CDR3 is CASSSGDATNEKLFF. In DNA, the CDR3 is TGTGCCAGCAGCTCCGGGGATGCAACTAATGAAAAACTGTTTTTT. The J gene is TRBJ1-4, the V gene TRBV7-2; D remains unclear. Trimming removed 4 bases at V and 0 bases at J, with 9 bases between. The CDR3 consists of 15 residues. CDR1 is SGHTA, CDR2 FQGNSA, per germline.

This clonotype came up a few times. The chain carries TRBV7-2 and TRBJ1-2, with D hard to call. Germline CDR1 and CDR2: SGHTA and FQGNSA. The CDR3 loop spans 15 amino acids. V was shortened by 1 base and J by 3 bases, with 12 bases between the two germline ends. In nucleotides, the CDR3 is TGTGCCAGCAGCTTAGTGGCCCTGGCAGACTATGGCTACACCTTC. It encodes CASSLVALADYGYTF.

The V gene is TRBV4-3, the J gene TRBJ2-1; D ambiguous. The V gene lost 0 bases and the J gene lost 4 bases, with 13 bases spanning the gap. Germline V CDR1 and CDR2: LGHNA, YSLEER. The CDR3 loop spans 16 amino acids. The CDR3 sequence: CASSQERAVGYNEQFF. The CDR3, as DNA: TGCGCCAGCAGCCAAGAACGAGCAGTTGGGTACAATGAGCAGTTCTTC.

V and J are TRBV20-1 and TRBJ2-7, with TRBD1 identical over 8 bases. There are 15 residues in the CDR3. With V trimmed by 5 bases and J by 1 base, 10 bases remained unmatched. Per the germline V gene, CDR1 is DFQATT and CDR2 is SNEGSKA (reference sequence). The CDR3 reads CSAPWSDRESYEQYF. CDR3 bases: TGCAGTGCTCCCTGGTCGGACAGGGAATCCTACGAGCAGTACTTC.

This clonotype was observed a handful of times. This sequence joins TRBV7-6 and TRBJ2-7; 7 bases line up with TRBD2. CDR1 is SGHVS and CDR2 is FNYEAQ in the germline V gene. The CDR3 is made up of 16 amino acids. J gave up 2 bases and V 4 bases, and 11 bases lay outside the gene matches. The CDR3 DNA follows: TGTGCCAGCAGCTCCGGGGGAGTAGCGGGCACCTACGAGCAGTACTTC. It encodes CASSSGGVAGTYEQYF.

A single count supports this clonotype. The chain combines TRBV6-2 or TRBV6-3 with TRBJ2-3, with 12 positions matching TRBD2. This CDR3 region has 19 residues. Germline CDR1 and CDR2: MNHEY and SVGEGT. Trimming removed 2 bases from V and 4 bases from J; junction bases left unmatched: 13. CDR3 DNA sequence: TGTGCCAGCAGTTACGAATCTGGACTAGCGGGGACCATAGCAGATACGCAGTATTTT. This sequence encodes CASSYESGLAGTIADTQYF.

This clonotype was recorded at least ten times. The chain recombines TRBV6-2 or TRBV6-3 with TRBJ2-7; 8 bases align to TRBD2. Losses at the gene ends were 4 bases for V and 3 bases for J; bases not matched to a gene: 5. The CDR3 extends over 14 amino acids. The germline CDR1 and CDR2 sequences are MNHEY and SVGEGT. The CDR3 DNA follows: TGTGCCAGCAGTTTAGCGGGGTTGGTCTACGAGCAGTACTTC. This sequence encodes CASSLAGLVYEQYF.